The source of this T cell receptor beta chain is a study of shared clonotypes between healthy human individuals. For the study at large: A couple of women and a few men aged 18 to 49 made up the donors.

V dropped 6 bases and J dropped 4 bases, with 16 bases sitting between them. The germline V gene has CDR1 MNHNS and CDR2 SASEGT. This CDR3 comprises 15 residues. Naive CD8 cells, CD45RO-negative and positively selected for CCR7, excluded terminally differentiated effector memory CD45RA+ cells. The assay was immunoSEQ multiplex PCR, and TCRdb's table has in-frame clones only and misses some. The top ten clones hold around 0.1% of a sample with hundreds of thousands of clones, around 96% of them seen once. The TCR comes from a woman aged 25 to 39 in good health. Sequencing used naive CD8+ T cells sorted from blood. The chain couples TRBV6-1 to TRBJ1-5; D gene ambiguous. The CDR3 DNA sequence: TGTGCCAGCAGCCAACGGGCAACGATAAATCAGCCCCAGCATTTT. Protein product: CASSQRATINQPQHF.